These 6 T cell receptor beta chains were all obtained from the same sample, sequenced in a study of cytomegalovirus exposure and HLA in healthy donors. 13 Jbeta primers and 60 Vbeta primers were used for the PCR. This table comes from immunoSEQ multiplex PCR, and its TCRdb copy is limited to in-frame clones, with some not included. This sample has more than 55,000 clones, with about 80% found just once. Sequencing input: PBMCs. Receptor source: a woman between 40 and 55 years old in good health and CMV-seronegative.

This clone was recorded only once. The rearrangement joins TRBV5-6 to TRBJ2-1, with 9 positions matching TRBD1. Germline CDR1 reads SGHDT; CDR2 reads YYEEEE. The trim removed 1 base at V and 7 bases at J, leaving 18 bases unmatched. This CDR3 has 19 amino acids. The CDR3 is CASSLPGQGGLPPGNEQFF. The DNA of the CDR3 is TGTGCCAGCAGCTTGCCGGGACAGGGCGGATTACCACCGGGGAATGAGCAGTTCTTC.

The chain carries TRBV15 and TRBJ2-2, with D perhaps matching TRBD1 (6 bases). The length of the CDR3 is 18 residues. Germline V gives CDR1 LNHNV, CDR2 YYDKDF (reference sequence). The V gene lost 3 bases and the J gene lost 7 bases, with 24 bases spanning the gap. CDR3 sequence reads: CATSRALGAGPIIGELFF. The DNA of the CDR3 is TGTGCCACCAGCAGGGCTTTGGGGGCAGGCCCCATAATCGGGGAGCTGTTTTTT.

This clone showed up just a few times. The J gene is TRBJ2-5, the V gene TRBV30; TRBD2 aligns across 10 bases. The trim removed 5 bases at V and 5 bases at J, leaving 8 bases unmatched. Germline-derived CDR1 and CDR2 are GTSNPN and SVGIG (reference sequence). The CDR3 contains 14 residues. CDR3: CAWRVAGGLETQYF. The CDR3 nucleotides are TGTGCCTGGCGGGTAGCGGGAGGACTGGAGACCCAGTACTTC.

The rearrangement joins TRBV15 to TRBJ2-1, with TRBD2 identical over 10 bases. This CDR3 contains 17 residues. Trimming cost V 1 base and J 1 base; bases outside gene matches: 4. Per germline, CDR1 LNHNV and CDR2 YYDKDF (reference sequence). The CDR3 protein is CATSRGLAGVSYNEQFF. The CDR3 DNA sequence: TGTGCCACCAGCAGAGGTCTAGCGGGAGTTTCCTACAATGAGCAGTTCTTC.

The chain combines TRBV7-8 with TRBJ2-1, with D tentatively TRBD1 (5 bases). Trimming left V 2 bases short and J 10 bases short, with 9 bases between. CDR3 length: 12 residues. CDR1 and CDR2 from the germline V gene are SGHVS and FQNEAQ. The CDR3 nucleotides are TGTGCCAGCAGCTTATTGGGGCGCGAGCAGTTCTTC. This sequence encodes CASSLLGREQFF.

About this clone: This sample includes further DNA sequences coding for the same CDR3. This chain connects TRBV15 to TRBJ2-2, with 11 nucleotides matching TRBD1. This CDR3 is built from 14 residues. V shed 9 bases, J shed 4 bases, and the junction held 4 bases outside the gene matches. Germline values: CDR1 LNHNV, CDR2 YYDKDF (reference sequence). Here the CDR3 DNA reads TGTGCCACTAGGGGGACAGGGGGCACCGGGGAGCTGTTTTTT. Amino acid sequence: CATRGTGGTGELFF.